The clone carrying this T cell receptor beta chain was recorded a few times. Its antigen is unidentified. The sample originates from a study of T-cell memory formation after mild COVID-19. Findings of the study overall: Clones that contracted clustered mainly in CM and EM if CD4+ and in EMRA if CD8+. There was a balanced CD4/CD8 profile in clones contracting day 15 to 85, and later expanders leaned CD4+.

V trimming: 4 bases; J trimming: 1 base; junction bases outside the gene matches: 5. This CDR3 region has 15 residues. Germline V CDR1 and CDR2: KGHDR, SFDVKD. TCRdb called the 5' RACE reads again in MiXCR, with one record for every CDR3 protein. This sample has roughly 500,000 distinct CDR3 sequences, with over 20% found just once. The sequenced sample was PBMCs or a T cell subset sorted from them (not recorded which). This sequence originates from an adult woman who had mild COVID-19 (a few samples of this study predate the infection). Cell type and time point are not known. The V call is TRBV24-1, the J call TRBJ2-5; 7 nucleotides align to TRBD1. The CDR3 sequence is CATSDPGQAQETQYF. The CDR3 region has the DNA TGTGCCACCAGTGACCCCGGACAGGCCCAAGAGACCCAGTACTTC.